The entry below gives a single T cell receptor beta chain sequence along with its context. What antigen it recognizes has not been identified. No much larger clone exists at a distance of one base, and base qualities are not known. This entry comes from a study of shared clonotypes between healthy human individuals (dated by TCRdb to 2018 to 2021). Concerning the study at large: The cohort comprised a couple of women and a few men aged 18 to 49 years. For each donor, CD4 naive and CD4 memory were each given three plates, CD8 naive was given two plates, and CD8 memory was given one plate. The study deeply sequenced blood TCR repertoires of five healthy adults to estimate repertoire size and the extent of clonotype sharing between individuals. To increase sequencing depth and limit assay-specific biases, different laboratories used diverse techniques to prepare libraries and sequence TCR repertoires. Between about 0.8 and 9 billion PBMCs per donor were obtained by leukapheresis.

Summary of the overall study and its limitations: The small number of donors limited the genetic and exposure-history diversity represented. Higher generation probabilities were observed for clonotypes shared by all four sorted-subset donors than for non-shared clonotypes. Based on pairwise subsampling, the degree of clonotype sharing among donors was expected to be affected by sequencing depth. Naive subsets generally had larger estimated clonotype richness than memory subsets. Rarefaction of sorted-subset datasets indicated incomplete sequencing despite the large sequencing depth. Only blood was sampled, and tissue TCR repertoires likely differ from those in blood. Across several donors, approximately 5% of naive CD4, 3% to 4% of naive CD8, 2% to 2.5% of memory CD4, and 0.4% of memory CD8 clonotypes were shared.

TCR CDR3 regions were amplified from genomic DNA by multiplex PCR using the deep immunoSEQ assay. Extracted genomic DNA from each cell subset was distributed evenly across all wells of several immunoSEQ 96-well plates, and each plate was treated as a replicate. For sorted subsets, about 200 ng genomic DNA, equal to 30,000 to 35,000 T cell genomes, was loaded into each replicate PCR. The purified libraries were quantified using a Qubit 3.0 fluorometer, sized with a Bioanalyzer 2100, and then quantified again using the KAPA Library Quantification kit. Each immunoSEQ 96-well plate was sequenced on its own single-read 150-cycle Illumina NextSeq 550 flow cell. On the study's bioinformatics: Because the immunoSEQ output held only junctional sequences and lacked quality scores, the filtering could not match the filtering applied to full-length reads. Sequences were annotated with PyIR, a Python wrapper for IgBLAST v1.9, using IMGT germline references to assign V/J genes and CDR3. Any read was removed if the V/J assignment was weak (E-value above 1e-6), the CDR3 was missing, or the read contained stop codons, out-of-frame junctions, or ambiguous translated residues. V3J clonotypes were defined as sequences sharing the same inferred V gene, J gene, and CDR3 amino acid sequence. Percentage overlap between repertoires was computed as shared unique clonotypes divided by the size of the smaller repertoire. Three approaches were used to assess repertoire richness: RTK rarefaction, the Chao1 estimator, and Recon v2.1 estimates of unobserved clonotypes. Generation probabilities were computed with OLGA for all TCRbeta clonotypes obtained by the gDNA method from four donors. TCRdb re-hosts the immuneACCESS table, in-frame sequences only. Its copies lack some clones; in the studies checked, an unresolved V gene accounts for under half of them, and the cause for the rest is not known. V, J and clone size derive from that table, while D and trimming were established from the DNA sequence. The sample has over a million clones on record, 78% of them singletons. Around 0.61% of the sample rests with the top ten.

The donors were healthy, HIV-negative adults who had no recently reported acute infections or vaccinations. Every donor was a Caucasian adult living in Nashville, Tennessee, USA. Magnetic negative selection was used to enrich CD4+ T cells, after which naive cells were positively selected on CD45RA and the negative fraction became the memory subset. Blood was obtained by leukapheresis, after which PBMCs were separated by Ficoll-Histopaque density gradient centrifugation and cryopreserved in liquid nitrogen vapor phase. Analytical flow cytometry was used to check the purity and quantity of each magnetically sorted T cell population. From each sorted fraction, genomic DNA was isolated and quantified by UV absorbance on a Nanodrop 2000c. The sequenced material came from memory CD4+ T cells from PBMCs. The cell subset or site label here, explained by the study, means: CD45RA-negative fraction. The source of this sequence is a man between 18 and 35 years old in good health. Some clones in this sample may be carry-over from other donors' samples.

CDR3 sequence: CASRLTGFNYGYTF. In nucleotide form, the sequence is TGTGCCAGCAGACTAACAGGGTTTAACTATGGCTACACCTTC. The chain is made from TRBV7-9 and TRBJ1-2; perhaps TRBD1 is the D gene, with 6 bases matching. Sequences SEHNR (CDR1) and FQNEAQ (CDR2) are obtained from the germline V gene (reference sequence). Trimming removed 6 bases from V and 1 base from J, leaving 12 bases between the germline ends. Spanning cysteine to phenylalanine, the CDR3 consists of 14 amino acids. The DNA shown is the 42-base CDR3, in frame from base 1.